This T cell receptor beta chain was obtained from a study of radiation and T cells in renal cell carcinoma. About the research overall: Nephrectomy followed 15 Gy stereotactic body radiation by 4 weeks.

The time point: baseline pretreatment blood. Stated treatment: 15 Gy SBRT to primary tumor, nephrectomy 4 weeks later. The patient's renal cell carcinoma had clear cell pathology. As for this clone: Its antigen is unknown.

Assay used: immunoSEQ multiplex PCR; TCRdb lists only in-frame clones, some missing. The sample has 150,000 or so clones, 88% seen once; the top ten hold 3.5% to 5%. Germline values: CDR1 SGHAT, CDR2 FQNNGV. The CDR3 length is 17 residues. V was trimmed by 5 bases and J by 2 bases, leaving 20 bases between them. Study-level results: From baseline, blood top tumor clonotypes peaked at 2 weeks post-radiation.

The sequence derives from a woman in her 70s with renal cell carcinoma. This chain uses TRBV11-2 with TRBJ2-3; tentative D call: TRBD1 (5 bases). Sequenced material: blood, taken from a patient whose treatment included radiotherapy and nephrectomy. The CDR3 loop reads CASSRTRLPTITDTQYF. CDR3 coding DNA: TGTGCCAGCAGCCGGACAAGGCTACCGACAATCACAGATACGCAGTATTTT.